One sample yielded the 21 T cell receptor beta chains listed below, sequenced in a study of cytomegalovirus exposure and HLA in healthy donors. Sequencing was performed with immunoSEQ multiplex PCR; in TCRdb, only in-frame clones are kept and a portion is missing. The sample has 100,000 or so clones, 85% seen once. Sequencing used PBMCs. These TCRs come from a man aged 18-30 years in good health and CMV-seropositive.

The rearrangement links TRBV7-9 to TRBJ2-1; 9 positions agree with TRBD1. CDR1 and CDR2 from the germline V gene are SEHNR and FQNEAQ (reference sequence). With 3 bases clipped from V and 3 bases from J, the junction kept 6 bases outside the gene matches. This CDR3 is 16 amino acids long. In DNA form, the CDR3 reads TGTGCCAGCAGCTTCGATGTGACAGGGGGCTACAATGAGCAGTTCTTC. Protein: CASSFDVTGGYNEQFF.

V gene TRBV18 combines with J gene TRBJ2-1; perhaps TRBD2 as D (6 bases). The CDR3 totals 17 residues. Trimming pared 4 bases from V and 4 bases from J, leaving 20 bases between. Germline CDR1 and CDR2: KGHSH and LQKENI. CDR3 nucleotides: TGTGCCAGCTCACAGATCCCCGGGACTCTACCGTACAATGAGCAGTTCTTC. Protein sequence: CASSQIPGTLPYNEQFF.

The V and J genes are TRBV6-6 and TRBJ1-5, with TRBD1 matching over 7 bases. CDR3 size: 15 residues. Trimming cost V 10 bases and J 6 bases; bases outside gene matches: 15. Germline loops: CDR1 MNHNY, CDR2 SVGAGI (reference sequence). CDR3: CATAQGRQGGQPQHF. The CDR3 nucleotides read TGTGCCACCGCCCAGGGACGACAGGGCGGTCAGCCCCAGCATTTT.

V gene TRBV7-2 combines with J gene TRBJ1-5; possibly TRBD1 for D (5 bases). V gave up 3 bases and J gave up 7 bases, with 10 bases separating them. The germline CDR1 and CDR2 sequences are SGHTA and FQGNSA. The CDR3 has 13 residues. The CDR3 here is CASSLQGGQPQHF. The CDR3 DNA follows: TGTGCCAGCAGCTTGCAGGGTGGGCAGCCCCAGCATTTT.

The chain joins TRBV11-2 to TRBJ2-5; the match to TRBD1 covers 12 bases. Germline lookup yields CDR1 SGHAT and CDR2 FQNNGV. The junction had 8 bases not matched to a gene; V was cut back by 4 bases and J by 5 bases. The CDR3 length is 16 residues. The CDR3 loop reads CASSSGTGGERETQYF. CDR3 in DNA: TGTGCCAGCAGCTCAGGGACAGGGGGCGAGAGGGAGACCCAGTACTTC.

The rearrangement joins TRBV6-5 to TRBJ2-7, with 7 bases lining up with TRBD1. CDR1 MNHEY and CDR2 SVGAGI come from the germline V gene. The J segment lost 4 bases and the V segment lost 5 bases, leaving 8 bases of the junction unmatched. There are 14 residues in the CDR3. In nucleotides, the CDR3 is TGTGCCAGCAGTCGGGAAGGGGGCGGATACGAGCAGTACTTC. It codes for CASSREGGGYEQYF.

The chain links TRBV2 to TRBJ1-5; 8 positions agree with TRBD1. Germline values: CDR1 SNHLY, CDR2 FYNNEI. CDR3 length equals 13 residues. With V trimmed by 4 bases and J by 5 bases, 1 base remained unmatched. This CDR3 is CASSATGDQPQHF. The DNA of the CDR3 is TGTGCCAGCAGTGCGACAGGGGATCAGCCCCAGCATTTT.

The CDR3 is CASSQDPRTGAEAFF. The CDR3 coding sequence is TGCGCCAGCAGCCAGGACCCTCGGACAGGGGCTGAAGCTTTCTTT. The V gene is TRBV4-1, the J gene TRBJ1-1; 9 bases are a match to TRBD1. This CDR3 has 15 residues. V lost 3 bases and J lost 6; bases outside the gene matches: 8. The germline V gene has CDR1 MGHRA and CDR2 YSYEKL.

J is TRBJ1-2 and V is TRBV7-8, with a tentative D call TRBD1 (5 bases). This CDR3 has 16 residues. V was cut by 2 bases and J by 3 bases, with 16 bases left in between. Germline CDR1 is SGHVS and CDR2 is FQNEAQ. DNA for the CDR3: TGTGCCAGCAGCTTAAATGTGGGGCAGGTTTACTATGGCTACACCTTC. Protein sequence: CASSLNVGQVYYGYTF.

CDR3 in amino acids: CASSLGVRSGTGELFF. In DNA, the CDR3 is TGCGCCAGCAGCTTGGGTGTTAGGTCGGGCACCGGGGAGCTGTTTTTT. V and J are TRBV5-1 and TRBJ2-2; D uncertain. The CDR3 is made up of 16 amino acids. Germline V gives CDR1 SGHRS, CDR2 YFSETQ. The germline V and J ends were trimmed by 0 bases and 4 bases, with 13 bases remaining between them.

The genes are TRBV29-1 and TRBJ2-1, with D perhaps matching TRBD1 (5 bases). V shed 5 bases and J shed 7 bases, with 18 bases lying between them. The CDR3 spans 14 residues. Per germline, CDR1 SQVTM and CDR2 ANQGSEA. This CDR3 is CSVLTERSGNEQFF. The CDR3, as DNA: TGCAGCGTTCTGACTGAACGTTCAGGGAATGAGCAGTTCTTC.

This sequence joins TRBV5-1 and TRBJ2-5, with D perhaps matching TRBD1 (8 bases). Trimming removed 5 bases at V and 1 base at J, with 27 bases between. Germline CDR1 reads SGHRS; CDR2 reads YFSETQ. There are 19 residues in the CDR3. The CDR3 sequence is CASRTGGAGGVKFQETQYF. DNA of the CDR3: TGCGCCAGCAGGACTGGGGGGGCAGGGGGCGTTAAATTCCAAGAGACCCAGTACTTC. The full variable domain, with the rest looked up from reference TRBV5-1 and TRBJ2-5, is KAGVTQTPRYLIKTRGQQVTLSCSPISGHRSVSWYQQTPGQGLQFLFEYFSETQRNKGNFPGRFSGRQFSNSRSEMNVSTLELGDSALYLCASRTGGAGGVKFQETQYFGPGTRLLVL.

This clone was seen a few times. This CDR3 is CASSIHLAGLYNEQFF. The DNA for the CDR3 is TGTGCCAGTAGTATACACCTAGCGGGCCTCTACAATGAGCAGTTCTTC. The chain joins TRBV19 to TRBJ2-1; 8 bases line up with TRBD2. The CDR3 sequence is 16 residues long. CDR1 is LNHDA and CDR2 is SQIVND in the germline V gene (reference sequence). With V trimmed by 2 bases and J by 3 bases, 6 bases remained unmatched.

The chain links TRBV5-4 to TRBJ2-6; a possible D gene is TRBD1 (5 bases). The V gene lost 3 bases and the J gene lost 2 bases, with 15 bases spanning the gap. This CDR3 spans 17 amino acids. CDR1 is SGHNT, CDR2 YYREEE, per germline (reference sequence). CDR3 loop: CASSSQGGSTGANVLTF. CDR3 in DNA: TGTGCCAGCAGCTCCCAGGGTGGTAGTACTGGGGCCAACGTCCTGACTTTC. Combining the CDR3 with reference TRBV5-4 and TRBJ2-6 gives the whole variable domain ETGVTQSPTHLIKTRGQQVTLRCSSQSGHNTVSWYQQALGQGPQFIFQYYREEENGRGNFPPRFSGLQFPNYSSELNVNALELDDSALYLCASSSQGGSTGANVLTFGAGSRLTVL.

This CDR3 is CASSTLGVYGYTF. Here the CDR3 DNA reads TGTGCCAGCAGCACACTGGGCGTCTATGGCTACACCTTC. The gene calls are TRBV27 and TRBJ1-2; D remains unclear. With 6 bases removed from V and 4 bases from J, the gap between germline ends came to 12 bases. The CDR3 is 13 amino acids. CDR1 is MNHEY and CDR2 is SMNVEV in the germline V gene (reference sequence).

This chain links TRBV28 with TRBJ2-5; 7 bases line up with TRBD1. The CDR3 has 15 residues. Per germline, CDR1 MDHEN and CDR2 SYDVKM. V shed 6 bases, J shed 1 base, and the junction held 8 bases outside the gene matches. CDR3 sequence: CASSLTGPSQETQYF. The DNA for the CDR3 is TGTGCCAGCAGCCTGACAGGGCCGAGCCAAGAGACCCAGTACTTC.

The chain recombines TRBV7-2 with TRBJ1-3; D is possibly TRBD1 (6 bases). Trimming left V 0 bases short and J 4 bases short, with 16 bases between. The germline V gene has CDR1 SGHTA and CDR2 FQGNSA. The CDR3 is 17 residues long. CDR3 loop: CASSLAVQGATGNTIYF. CDR3 coding DNA: TGTGCCAGCAGCTTAGCGGTACAGGGAGCGACGGGAAACACCATATATTTT.

The rearrangement uses TRBV5-6 and TRBJ2-6; 9 nucleotides align to TRBD2. The germline CDR1 and CDR2 sequences are SGHDT and YYEEEE. Trimming took 6 bases from V and 2 from J; bases not matched to a gene: 15. The CDR3 sequence is 19 residues long. The CDR3 reads CASTTRGSGRFAGANVLTF. The CDR3 DNA follows: TGTGCCAGCACCACCAGGGGTAGCGGGAGATTTGCTGGGGCCAACGTCCTGACTTTC. Full variable domain (rest looked up from reference TRBV5-6 and TRBJ2-6): DAGVTQSPTHLIKTRGQQVTLRCSPKSGHDTVSWYQQALGQGPQFIFQYYEEEERQRGNFPDRFSGHQFPNYSSELNVNALLLGDSALYLCASTTRGSGRFAGANVLTFGAGSRLTVL.

The V gene is TRBV4-1, the J gene TRBJ2-2, with TRBD2 matching over 13 bases. CDR3 size: 17 residues. Trimming took 0 bases from V and 5 from J; bases not matched to a gene: 3. The germline CDR1 and CDR2 sequences are MGHRA and YSYEKL. In DNA, the CDR3 is TGCGCCAGCAGCCAAGATAGGACTAGCGGGAGAACCGGGGAGCTGTTTTTT. Its translation: CASSQDRTSGRTGELFF.

The chain has TRBV5-4 and TRBJ1-3; possibly TRBD1 for D (5 bases). The V gene lost 5 bases and the J gene lost 4 bases, with 10 bases spanning the gap. This CDR3 has 13 residues. Germline values: CDR1 SGHNT, CDR2 YYREEE (reference sequence). DNA for the CDR3: TGTGCCAGCAGTCCAGGGTCCGGAAACACCATATATTTT. Its translation is CASSPGSGNTIYF.

In the case of this clone: In the same sample, other DNA sequences code for this CDR3. The chain uses TRBV7-8 and TRBJ2-5, with D perhaps TRBD1 (6 bases). Trimming removed 1 base from V and 0 bases from J, with 9 bases in between. In germline, CDR1 is SGHVS, CDR2 FQNEAQ. The CDR3 loop spans 15 amino acids. CDR3 residues: CASSLGQGYQETQYF. The CDR3 DNA reads as TGTGCCAGCAGCTTAGGGCAGGGGTACCAAGAGACCCAGTACTTC.